The next 18 T cell receptor beta chains were all read from a single sample in a study of cytomegalovirus exposure and HLA in healthy donors. This table comes from immunoSEQ multiplex PCR, and its TCRdb copy is limited to in-frame clones, with some not included. The sample includes roughly 120,000 clones, about 87% seen only once; the top ten take around 2%. Sample: PBMCs. Receptors originate from a man aged 18 to 29 in good health and CMV-seronegative.

The chain has TRBV5-5 and TRBJ1-2; TRBD1 matches 10 bases. This CDR3 has 14 residues. Germline loops: CDR1 SGHKS, CDR2 YYEKEE (reference sequence). The ends lost 3 bases at V and 7 bases at J; junction bases unmatched: 6. In DNA form, the CDR3 reads TGTGCCAGCAGCTCAAACCGGGACAGGGGTGGCTACACCTTC. Translated, it gives CASSSNRDRGGYTF.

CDR3 DNA: TGTGCCAGCAGCAGTCGTAGCGGGGGGGCGAGATATTACAATGAGCAGTTCTTC. Encoded protein: CASSSRSGGARYYNEQFF. The rearrangement uses TRBV9 and TRBJ2-1, with TRBD2 matching over 11 bases. The V gene end was trimmed by 4 bases and the J gene end by 4 bases; junction bases not matched to a gene: 13. Germline V CDR1 and CDR2: SGDLS, YYNGEE. The CDR3 runs to 18 residues. Combining the CDR3 with reference TRBV9 and TRBJ2-1 gives the whole variable domain DSGVTQTPKHLITATGQRVTLRCSPRSGDLSVYWYQQSLDQGLQFLIQYYNGEERAKGNILERFSAQQFPDLHSELNLSSLELGDSALYFCASSSRSGGARYYNEQFFGPGTRLTVL.

A few counts support this clone. The gene calls are TRBV6-1 and TRBJ2-6; 7 nucleotides line up with TRBD1. Germline-derived CDR1 and CDR2 are MNHNS and SASEGT. The J segment lost 6 bases and the V segment lost 6 bases, leaving 2 bases of the junction unmatched. This CDR3 spans 13 amino acids. The CDR3 region has the DNA TGTGCCAGCAGAGGGGGCGAGGCCAACGTCCTGACTTTC. It specifies CASRGGEANVLTF.

The genes are TRBV6-1 and TRBJ2-7, with D maybe TRBD2 (5 bases). CDR1 and CDR2 from the germline V gene are MNHNS and SASEGT. This CDR3 comprises 14 residues. Trimming took off 3 bases at V and 4 bases at J, with 13 bases between the two ends. CDR3 region: CASSEAGVRYEQYF. DNA for the CDR3: TGTGCCAGCAGTGAGGCCGGGGTCCGTTACGAGCAGTACTTC.

The chain is built from TRBV5-1 and TRBJ1-6; 8 bases agree with TRBD1. The trim removed 3 bases at V and 0 bases at J, leaving 5 bases unmatched. This CDR3 has 17 residues. Germline V gene data show CDR1 as SGHRS and CDR2 as YFSETQ. Here the CDR3 reads CASSYDRGSSYNSPLHF. CDR3 in DNA: TGCGCCAGCAGCTACGACAGGGGCAGCTCCTATAATTCACCCCTCCACTTT.

The chain uses TRBV18 and TRBJ2-1, with 8 bases that match TRBD2. Germline-derived CDR1 and CDR2 are KGHSH and LQKENI. The length of the CDR3 is 15 residues. V was clipped by 4 bases and J by 8 bases; unmatched bases: 10. In DNA, the CDR3 is TGTGCCAGCTCACAGCGGGAGTGTTGTTCCTATGAGCAGTTCTTC. Translation gives CASSQRECCSYEQFF. Together with reference TRBV18 and TRBJ2-1, the CDR3 gives the full variable domain: NAGVMQNPRHLVRRRGQEARLRCSPMKGHSHVYWYRQLPEEGLKFMVYLQKENIIDESGMPKERFSAEFPKEGPSILRIQQVVRGDSAAYFCASSQRECCSYEQFFGPGTRLTVL.

The chain recombines TRBV12-2 with TRBJ2-7; the table calls TRBD1, which could not be checked here. TRBV12-2 is a pseudogene locus. The CDR3 contains 15 residues. DNA for the CDR3: TGTGCAAGTCGCCTAACCGGGACAGGGGAAGACGAGCAGTACTTC. Protein sequence: CASRLTGTGEDEQYF.

This chain connects TRBV6-6 to TRBJ1-2; TRBD1 matches 7 bases. This CDR3 spans 14 amino acids. CDR1 is MNHNY and CDR2 is SVGAGI in the germline V gene (reference sequence). Losses at the gene ends were 0 bases for V and 7 bases for J; bases not matched to a gene: 5. DNA of the CDR3: TGTGCCAGCAGTTACTCTGCAGGGGGAAGTGGCTACACCTTC. It yields the protein CASSYSAGGSGYTF.

This chain links TRBV5-6 with TRBJ2-1; D not certain. Germline V CDR1 and CDR2: SGHDT, YYEEEE. The CDR3 extends over 14 amino acids. Trimming removed 0 bases from V and 6 bases from J, with 10 bases in between. The CDR3 here is CASSLGAGSNEQFF. CDR3 in DNA: TGTGCCAGCAGCTTGGGGGCAGGATCCAATGAGCAGTTCTTC.

This clone has only one observation. This rearrangement joins TRBV27 to TRBJ1-6; 8 bases fit TRBD1. Germline loops: CDR1 MNHEY, CDR2 SMNVEV (reference sequence). The CDR3 totals 15 residues. Germline trimming cut 4 bases from V and 6 bases from J; bases unmatched to any gene: 5. The DNA of the CDR3 is TGTGCCAGCAGTTCAGACAGGGGAAGTAATTCACCCCTCCACTTT. It is translated as CASSSDRGSNSPLHF.

The chain recombines TRBV7-6 with TRBJ1-5, with TRBD1 identical over 9 bases. Germline V gives CDR1 SGHVS, CDR2 FNYEAQ. The J segment lost 4 bases and the V segment lost 5 bases, leaving 3 bases of the junction unmatched. The CDR3 runs to 14 residues. The CDR3 DNA sequence: TGTGCCAGCAGCGAGGACAGGGGAAATCAGCCCCAGCATTTT. Translation gives CASSEDRGNQPQHF.

The rearrangement joins TRBV6-1 to TRBJ1-2; unclear D gene. Trimming took 6 bases from V and 4 from J, leaving 18 bases between them. Looked up from germline, CDR1 is MNHNS and CDR2 is SASEGT. The CDR3 runs 15 residues. The CDR3 DNA follows: TGTGCCAGCAGCGACCCCCGGGGAGGAGTCTATGGCTACACCTTC. The encoded protein is CASSDPRGGVYGYTF.

V gene TRBV27 combines with J gene TRBJ2-7; D gene ambiguous. The CDR3 sequence is 15 residues long. Trimming removed 3 bases at V and 5 bases at J, with 17 bases between. Germline loops: CDR1 MNHEY, CDR2 SMNVEV (reference sequence). CDR3 amino acids: CASSFLSPTLDEQYF. The CDR3 coding sequence is TGTGCCAGCAGTTTCCTCTCCCCTACTTTAGACGAGCAGTACTTC.

The chain recombines TRBV27 with TRBJ2-5; D not resolved. V was pared by 6 bases and J by 5 bases, with 13 bases between. CDR1 and CDR2 from the germline V gene are MNHEY and SMNVEV (reference sequence). The CDR3 spans 13 residues. The CDR3 is CASSLTGWETQYF. CDR3 sequence (DNA): TGTGCCAGCAGCCTTACCGGTTGGGAGACCCAGTACTTC.

The rearrangement joins TRBV10-3 to TRBJ1-2; 8 nucleotides align to TRBD1. The CDR3 runs to 13 residues. Trimming at V came to 7 bases and at J to 6 bases, leaving 7 bases not matched to a gene. CDR1 is ENHRY and CDR2 is SYGVKD in the germline V gene. The CDR3 region has the DNA TGTGCCATCAACCCAGGGGACAGGAATGGCTACACCTTC. Amino acid sequence: CAINPGDRNGYTF.

J is TRBJ2-1 and V is TRBV9, with D possibly matching TRBD2 (5 bases). Germline CDR1 and CDR2: SGDLS and YYNGEE. Trimming stripped 0 bases from V and 7 bases from J, with 11 bases between. This CDR3 region has 14 residues. For the CDR3, the DNA is TGTGCCAGCAGCGTAGTTTACGGGAAGAATGAGCAGTTCTTC. Protein sequence: CASSVVYGKNEQFF.

The chain is built from TRBV5-5 and TRBJ2-7, with D perhaps matching TRBD2 (6 bases). This CDR3 comprises 14 residues. The V end lost 4 bases, the J end lost 4 bases, and 15 bases lay between the germline ends. The germline V gene encodes CDR1 SGHKS and CDR2 YYEKEE (reference sequence). The CDR3 loop is CASSLTGTSYEQYF. CDR3 sequence (DNA): TGTGCCAGCAGCCTTACCGGGACTTCTTACGAGCAGTACTTC.

The chain uses TRBV6-6 and TRBJ2-1, with a possible D match to TRBD2 (5 bases). The CDR3 extends over 15 amino acids. Germline assignment: CDR1 MNHNY and CDR2 SVGAGI (reference sequence). Trimming shortened V by 6 bases and J by 0 bases, and 12 bases separated the two germline ends. Written as DNA, the CDR3 is TGTGCCAGCAGCCCGGGGTCGCACTCCTACAATGAGCAGTTCTTC. Amino acids: CASSPGSHSYNEQFF.